These 30 T cell receptor beta chains were all obtained from the same sample, sequenced in a study of high-grade serous ovarian cancer treatment subgroups (dated by TCRdb to 2020 to 2023). Collection of tumor samples took place before definitive surgery or chemotherapy. The library was produced with the immunoSEQ multiplex PCR assay. The clones in this table, taken by TCRdb from immuneACCESS, are in-frame only. Not every clone is retained; where verified, under half of the shortfall comes from an unresolved V gene, and the cause of the rest is unknown. The sample includes about 3,100 clones, with about 69% observed a single time. The ten largest clones add up to around 29% of the sample. The specimen was tumor tissue. All receptors come from a human donor with high-grade serous ovarian cancer.

The rearrangement joins TRBV19 to TRBJ2-3; D perhaps matches TRBD1 (6 bases). V lost 5 bases to trimming and J lost 4 bases, with 13 bases between them. From germline, CDR1 is LNHDA and CDR2 SQIVND (reference sequence). The CDR3 totals 14 residues. CDR3 nucleotides: TGTGCCAGTAGTCAACAGGGTTCGGCAGATACGCAGTATTTT. This translates into CASSQQGSADTQYF. Looking up the rest from reference TRBV19 and TRBJ2-3 gives the full variable domain: DGGITQSPKYLFRKEGQNVTLSCEQNLNHDAMYWYRQDPGQGLRLIYYSQIVNDFQKGDIAEGYSVSREKKESFPLTVTSAQKNPTAFYLCASSQQGSADTQYFGPGTRLTVL.

The rearrangement joins TRBV6-1 to TRBJ2-3, with TRBD1 identical over 8 bases. The CDR3 contains 15 residues. Trimming removed 7 bases from V and 2 bases from J; junction bases left unmatched: 8. Germline V gene sequence: CDR1 MNHNS, CDR2 SASEGT. CDR3 amino acids: CASTRTGGTTDTQYF. The DNA for the CDR3 is TGTGCCAGCACCAGAACAGGGGGTACCACAGATACGCAGTATTTT.

V usage is TRBV19 and J usage is TRBJ2-3; possible D gene TRBD1, 5 bases. The CDR3 length is 16 residues. Germline loops: CDR1 LNHDA, CDR2 SQIVND (reference sequence). The V end lost 5 bases, the J end lost 2 bases, and 17 bases lay between the germline ends. CDR3 residues: CASSPYGQAVTDTQYF. The DNA of the CDR3 is TGTGCCAGTAGTCCCTACGGACAAGCCGTCACAGATACGCAGTATTTT.

The chain recombines TRBV29-1 with TRBJ2-1, with D possibly called TRBD1 or TRBD2 (6 bases each). Per the germline V gene, CDR1 is SQVTM and CDR2 is ANQGSEA. The CDR3 is made up of 13 amino acids. V lost 1 base and J lost 8, with 12 bases in between. DNA for the CDR3: TGCAGCGTTGAAGTTGGGGGGCCGGATGAGCAGTTCTTC. Translated: CSVEVGGPDEQFF.

J is TRBJ2-5 and V is TRBV5-1; D may match TRBD1 or TRBD2 (5 bases each). The CDR3 length is 15 residues. V was cut by 3 bases and J by 5 bases, with 17 bases left in between. Germline V gene sequence: CDR1 SGHRS, CDR2 YFSETQ. The CDR3: CASSSRGPGEETQYF. The CDR3 DNA is TGCGCCAGCAGCTCACGGGGCCCTGGGGAGGAGACCCAGTACTTC.

This clone was counted once. The rearrangement joins TRBV4-1 to TRBJ2-5; 7 nucleotides match TRBD2. The V and J ends lost 0 bases and 0 bases, in that order; junction bases with no gene match: 7. The CDR3 covers 17 residues. Germline loops: CDR1 MGHRA, CDR2 YSYEKL. CDR3 DNA: TGCGCCAGCAGCCAAGATGGGCTAGCGGTCTACCAAGAGACCCAGTACTTC. Protein sequence: CASSQDGLAVYQETQYF.

This clone was detected once. V is TRBV5-6 and J is TRBJ2-6; D is perhaps TRBD2 (5 bases). The CDR3 runs to 16 residues. Trimming left V 2 bases short and J 2 bases short, with 11 bases between. CDR1 is SGHDT, CDR2 YYEEEE, per germline. CDR3 sequence reads: CASSFGLTPGANVLTF. CDR3 DNA: TGTGCCAGCAGCTTCGGACTGACCCCTGGGGCCAACGTCCTGACTTTC. The full variable domain, with the rest looked up from reference TRBV5-6 and TRBJ2-6, is DAGVTQSPTHLIKTRGQQVTLRCSPKSGHDTVSWYQQALGQGPQFIFQYYEEEERQRGNFPDRFSGHQFPNYSSELNVNALLLGDSALYLCASSFGLTPGANVLTFGAGSRLTVL.

The gene calls are TRBV11-3 and TRBJ2-4; D may be TRBD1 (6 bases). The V gene's germline CDR1 is SGHNT and CDR2 YENEEA. CDR3 length: 16 residues. V was clipped by 5 bases and J by 0 bases, with 14 bases between them. CDR3 in amino acids: CASSPRSGVAKNIQYF. CDR3 nucleotide sequence: TGTGCCAGCAGCCCCAGATCAGGGGTAGCCAAAAACATTCAGTACTTC.

This clone was recorded only once. Mismatch with germline at one junction end may stem from a read error. The sample has other DNA sequences that encode this CDR3 too. The chain couples TRBV13 to TRBJ2-7; 8 nucleotides line up with TRBD1. This CDR3 spans 15 amino acids. Germline V CDR1 and CDR2: PRHDT, FYEKMQ (reference sequence). The CDR3 region is CASSLGQGVNHEQYF. CDR3 sequence (DNA): TGTGCCAGTAGCTTAGGACAGGGCGTAAATCACGAGCAGTACTTC.

The chain joins TRBV4-3 to TRBJ2-7, with D perhaps matching TRBD2 (5 bases). The length of the CDR3 is 14 residues. Trimming took 2 bases from V and 4 from J, leaving 12 bases between them. CDR1 and CDR2 (germline): LGHNA, YSLEER. The CDR3 spells CASSQSEGRYEQYF. The CDR3 nucleotides read TGCGCCAGCAGCCAATCAGAGGGAAGGTACGAGCAGTACTTC.

This chain connects TRBV7-9 to TRBJ2-7; D is unclear. V dropped 1 base and J dropped 2 bases, with 21 bases sitting between them. Germline lookup yields CDR1 SEHNR and CDR2 FQNEAQ (reference sequence). The CDR3 is 18 residues long. The DNA for the CDR3 is TGTGCCAGCAGCTTAGTCCCAGGCGATTCCCACCAAACCTACGAGCAGTACTTC. This encodes CASSLVPGDSHQTYEQYF.

V gene TRBV28 combines with J gene TRBJ2-1; TRBD2 aligns across 8 bases. Germline-derived CDR1 and CDR2 are MDHEN and SYDVKM. The CDR3 has 16 amino acids. V trimming: 6 bases; J trimming: 4 bases; junction bases outside the gene matches: 11. In nucleotides, the CDR3 is TGTGCCAGCAGCGATGAGCGGGAGAAGGGGTACAATGAGCAGTTCTTC. Its protein product is CASSDEREKGYNEQFF.

The chain uses TRBV27 and TRBJ2-1; 12 bases line up with TRBD2. The trim removed 2 bases at V and 6 bases at J, leaving 2 bases unmatched. The CDR3 is 15 amino acids. The V gene's germline CDR1 is MNHEY and CDR2 SMNVEV (reference sequence). The CDR3 nucleotides are TGTGCCAGCAGTTTAATGACTAGCGGGAGCAATGAGCAGTTCTTC. Protein: CASSLMTSGSNEQFF.

The rearrangement links TRBV5-3 to TRBJ2-3; 14 nucleotides agree with TRBD2. TRBV5-3 is an open reading frame, and its role is uncertain. Unmatched junction bases numbered 10, after V lost 2 bases and J lost 5 bases. The CDR3 has 18 residues. CDR3 DNA sequence: TGTGCCAGAAGCTTCCCGACTAGCGGGAGGGCCGGAAAAGATACGCAGTATTTT. Protein product: CARSFPTSGRAGKDTQYF.

V and J are TRBV18 and TRBJ2-6; D is possibly TRBD1 (6 bases). The germline V gene encodes CDR1 KGHSH and CDR2 LQKENI. The CDR3 consists of 15 residues. Between the trimmed V and J ends, which lost 6 bases and 2 bases, there was a span of 11 bases. The CDR3 nucleotides are TGTGCCAGCTCGTCAGGGGTAGCTGGGGCCAACGTCCTGACTTTC. The encoded protein is CASSSGVAGANVLTF.

By share, this clone ranks as large. The chain combines TRBV27 with TRBJ2-1; 10 nucleotides align to TRBD2. The J segment lost 2 bases and the V segment lost 8 bases, leaving 6 bases of the junction unmatched. CDR3 length: 15 amino acids. CDR1 and CDR2 from the germline V gene are MNHEY and SMNVEV (reference sequence). CDR3 region: CASCVAGGAYNEQFF. The DNA of the CDR3 is TGTGCCAGCTGCGTAGCGGGAGGCGCCTACAATGAGCAGTTCTTC.

This rearrangement joins TRBV4-1 to TRBJ1-1; D ambiguous. CDR3 length: 15 amino acids. CDR1 and CDR2 from the germline V gene are MGHRA and YSYEKL. With 3 bases removed from V and 1 base from J, the gap between germline ends came to 12 bases. The CDR3 loop is CASSHIGRQNTEAFF. The CDR3 DNA reads TGCGCCAGCAGCCATATAGGGAGGCAGAACACTGAAGCTTTCTTT.

The chain recombines TRBV14 with TRBJ1-4; TRBD1 matches at 7 bases. This CDR3 is built from 15 residues. The V gene's germline CDR1 is SGHDN and CDR2 FVKESK. V trimming: 4 bases; J trimming: 3 bases; junction bases outside the gene matches: 5. The CDR3 loop reads CASSPGQTSNEKLFF. The CDR3 region has the DNA TGTGCCAGCAGCCCGGGACAGACTTCTAATGAAAAACTGTTTTTT. Looking up the rest from reference TRBV14 and TRBJ1-4 gives the full variable domain: EAGVTQFPSHSVIEKGQTVTLRCDPISGHDNLYWYRRVMGKEIKFLLHFVKESKQDESGMPNNRFLAERTGGTYSTLKVQPAELEDSGVYFCASSPGQTSNEKLFFGSGTQLSVL.

In its sample, this clone was seen a few times. The rearrangement uses TRBV18 and TRBJ2-5; maybe TRBD2 (5 bases). Germline V gives CDR1 KGHSH, CDR2 LQKENI. CDR3 size: 14 residues. V dropped 0 bases and J dropped 5 bases, with 10 bases sitting between them. The CDR3 spells CASSPPHGEETQYF. In DNA, the CDR3 is TGTGCCAGCTCACCACCGCATGGGGAGGAGACCCAGTACTTC.

The J gene is TRBJ1-2, the V gene TRBV28; D unclear. The CDR3 runs 14 residues. Germline V CDR1 and CDR2: MDHEN, SYDVKM. V was trimmed by 8 bases and J by 4 bases, leaving 17 bases between them. CDR3 protein: CASLRRRDGYGYTF. The DNA for the CDR3 is TGTGCCAGCTTACGTCGGAGAGACGGCTATGGCTACACCTTC.

About this clone: An end of the junction does not agree with germline; a read error may underlie this. This chain links TRBV5-6 with TRBJ2-7; 7 bases align to TRBD1. CDR3 length: 13 residues. Germline CDR1 reads SGHDT; CDR2 reads YYEEEE. CDR3 protein: CASSSEGAYGQYF. The CDR3, as DNA: TGTGCCAGCAGCTCCGAGGGGGCCTACGGGCAGTACTTC.

The chain recombines TRBV6-5 with TRBJ1-1; D remains unclear. CDR3 size: 16 residues. Per germline, CDR1 MNHEY and CDR2 SVGAGI. The V end was cut by 2 bases, the J end by 2 bases, with 15 bases between. CDR3 DNA sequence: TGTGCCAGCAGTTACGCGACCCGCCCGAGTAACACTGAAGCTTTCTTT. It specifies CASSYATRPSNTEAFF.

This clone came up a few times. The chain has TRBV11-1 and TRBJ2-7, with 7 bases matching TRBD2. This CDR3 spans 15 amino acids. V lost 1 base, J lost 1 base, and 4 bases stayed unmatched. CDR1 is SGHAT and CDR2 is FQDESV in the germline V gene (reference sequence). The CDR3 DNA reads TGTGCCAGCAGCTTAGTGGCGGGAGCATCCTACGAGCAGTACTTC. Translating gives CASSLVAGASYEQYF.

This clone is large by share. The V gene is TRBV7-8, the J gene TRBJ1-2; D not resolved. With 1 base removed from V and 6 bases from J, the gap between germline ends came to 6 bases. The CDR3 sequence is 12 residues long. Germline V gene sequence: CDR1 SGHVS, CDR2 FQNEAQ. CDR3 region: CASSLGKDGYTF. CDR3 bases: TGTGCCAGCAGCTTAGGAAAAGATGGCTACACCTTC.

The genes are TRBV4-3 and TRBJ2-7; 9 bases are a match to TRBD2. This CDR3 is built from 17 residues. Germline assignment: CDR1 LGHNA and CDR2 YSLEER. V dropped 1 base and J dropped 1; count of bases not matched to a gene: 8. This CDR3 reads CASSQGVAGVISYEQYF. The CDR3 DNA sequence: TGCGCCAGCAGCCAAGGGGTAGCGGGGGTTATTTCCTACGAGCAGTACTTC.

This clone showed up just a few times. This chain connects TRBV9 to TRBJ2-7, with D hard to call. V lost 2 bases, J lost 7 bases, and 19 bases lay in between. Germline lookup yields CDR1 SGDLS and CDR2 YYNGEE. There are 15 residues in the CDR3. CDR3 sequence reads: CASSVNGSPLGEQYF. As DNA, the CDR3 is TGTGCCAGCAGCGTTAACGGGTCGCCCCTGGGAGAGCAGTACTTC.

Comment on this clone: This sample also contains other DNA sequences that code for the same CDR3. The J gene is TRBJ1-2, the V gene TRBV28; 9 bases line up with TRBD1. The V gene's germline CDR1 is MDHEN and CDR2 SYDVKM. This CDR3 has 14 amino acids. J lost 6 bases, V lost 5 bases, and 7 bases had no gene match. The CDR3: CASSRGQGRDGYTF. For the CDR3, the DNA is TGTGCCAGCAGTAGAGGACAGGGGCGGGATGGCTACACCTTC.

The chain is built from TRBV28 and TRBJ2-1; tentative D call: TRBD1 (5 bases). The germline gives CDR1 MDHEN, CDR2 SYDVKM. This CDR3 spans 15 amino acids. The V end was cut by 2 bases, the J end by 2 bases, with 10 bases between. The CDR3 nucleotides are TGTGCCAGCAGTTTAGTGCCAGGGACCTACAATGAGCAGTTCTTC. Amino acids: CASSLVPGTYNEQFF.

The chain links TRBV5-1 to TRBJ2-3; 10 bases are shared with TRBD1. The germline V gene has CDR1 SGHRS and CDR2 YFSETQ. This CDR3 comprises 16 residues. Trimming at V came to 4 bases and at J to 1 base, leaving 6 bases not matched to a gene. The CDR3 loop reads CASSIDRGQGTDTQYF. In DNA, the CDR3 is TGCGCCAGCAGCATCGACAGGGGGCAGGGCACAGATACGCAGTATTTT.

The chain links TRBV6-6 to TRBJ1-2, with TRBD1 matching 8 bases. The CDR3 totals 14 residues. V shed 5 bases, J shed 5 bases, and the junction held 7 bases outside the gene matches. Germline V gives CDR1 MNHNY, CDR2 SVGAGI (reference sequence). CDR3 sequence (DNA): TGTGCCAGCAGTCCACCGGGACAGGCATATGGCTACACCTTC. Amino acid sequence: CASSPPGQAYGYTF.